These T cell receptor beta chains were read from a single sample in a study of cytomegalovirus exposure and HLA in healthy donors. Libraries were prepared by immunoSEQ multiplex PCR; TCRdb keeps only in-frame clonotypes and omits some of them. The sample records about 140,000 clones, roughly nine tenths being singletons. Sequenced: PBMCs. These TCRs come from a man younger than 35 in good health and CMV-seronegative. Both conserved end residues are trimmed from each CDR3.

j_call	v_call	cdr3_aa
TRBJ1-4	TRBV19	ASSGQRNEKLF
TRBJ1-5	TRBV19	ASSIGGGGTNQPQH
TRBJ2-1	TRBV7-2	ASRKEVLAGQDEQF
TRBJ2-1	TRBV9	ASSASGTGDNEQF
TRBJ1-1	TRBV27	ASRKTGGLEAF
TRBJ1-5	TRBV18	ASSPKNRESNQPQH
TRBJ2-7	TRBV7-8	ASSFFASGRFYEQY
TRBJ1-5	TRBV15	ATSSTGVEQPQH
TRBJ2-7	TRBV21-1	ASAKRGAYEQY
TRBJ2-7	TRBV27	ASSLGTGVSEQY
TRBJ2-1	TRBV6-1	ASSDQGEYNEQF
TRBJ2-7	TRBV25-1	ASSGIDSGTGGYEQY
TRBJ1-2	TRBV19	ASIGQGLGYT
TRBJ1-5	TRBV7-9	ASTSGERQPQH
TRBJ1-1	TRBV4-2	ASSETANTEAF
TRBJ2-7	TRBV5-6	ASSLGGQPLTYEQY
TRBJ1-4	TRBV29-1	SGFEAGPEKLF
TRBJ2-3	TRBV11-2	ASSLGRVPVNTQY
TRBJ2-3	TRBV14	ASSIPGAENTQY
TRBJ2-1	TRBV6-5	ASSYAGTGGYNEQF
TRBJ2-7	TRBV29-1	SVEVQGQAYEQY
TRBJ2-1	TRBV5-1	ASSLALADYNEQF
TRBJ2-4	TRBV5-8	ASSPRTGAWSIQY
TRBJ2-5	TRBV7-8	ASSYTQGLETQY
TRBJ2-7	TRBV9	ASSPGTGEQY
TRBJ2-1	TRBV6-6	ASSEGAVQF
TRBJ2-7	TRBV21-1	ASSPGRSGRGEQY
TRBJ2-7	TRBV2	ASRGSGSSYEQY
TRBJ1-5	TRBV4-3	ASSRTGGIRQPQH
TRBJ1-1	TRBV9	ASSVGQGWAEAF
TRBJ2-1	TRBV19	ASSIQGRGDNEQF
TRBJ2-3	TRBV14	ASSPQGSSQY
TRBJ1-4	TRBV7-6	ASSLEVRAEKLF
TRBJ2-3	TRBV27	ASSLLAGVTDTQY
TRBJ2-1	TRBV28	ASSHRVNEQF
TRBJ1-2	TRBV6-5	ASGAGGPPGYGYT
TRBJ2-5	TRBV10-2	ASSGRGLETQY
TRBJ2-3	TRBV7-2	ASSFVGQGDTDTQY
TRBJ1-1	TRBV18	ASSPGTAMNTEAF
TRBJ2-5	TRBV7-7	ASSPDYIAGGETQY
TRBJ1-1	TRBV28	ASSTGDTEAF
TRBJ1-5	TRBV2	ASSEAAVNQPQH
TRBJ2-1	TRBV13	ASSLEGGPGQF
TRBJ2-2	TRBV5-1	ASSLGGLTGELF
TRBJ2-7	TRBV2	ASGTGYEQY
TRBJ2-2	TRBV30	AWSGTGLNTGELF
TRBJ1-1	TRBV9	ASSEAGYTEAF
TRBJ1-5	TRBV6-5	ASSRSGGQPQH
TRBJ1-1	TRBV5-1	ASSLVQANTEAF
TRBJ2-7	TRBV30	AWSVHWRGSYEQY
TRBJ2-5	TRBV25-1	ASALGGSQETQY
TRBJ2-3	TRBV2	ASSNQAGGPYTDTQY
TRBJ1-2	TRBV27	ASRPSGRPRGGYT
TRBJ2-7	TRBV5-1	ASSLGLTYEQY